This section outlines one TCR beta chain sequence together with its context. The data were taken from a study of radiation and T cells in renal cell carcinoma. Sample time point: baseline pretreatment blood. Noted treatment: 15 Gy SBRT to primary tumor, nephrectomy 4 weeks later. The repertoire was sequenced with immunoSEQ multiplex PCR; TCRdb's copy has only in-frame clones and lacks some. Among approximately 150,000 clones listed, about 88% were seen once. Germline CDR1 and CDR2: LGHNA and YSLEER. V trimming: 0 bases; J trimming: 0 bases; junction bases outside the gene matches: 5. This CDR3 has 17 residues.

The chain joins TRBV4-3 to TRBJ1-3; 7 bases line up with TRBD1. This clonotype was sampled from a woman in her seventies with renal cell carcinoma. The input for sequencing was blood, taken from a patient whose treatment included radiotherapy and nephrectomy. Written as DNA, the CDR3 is TGCGCCAGCAGCCAAGATCTGACAGGGCCCTCTGGAAACACCATATATTTT. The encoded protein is CASSQDLTGPSGNTIYF.